This TCR beta chain emerged from a study of blood T cells in healthy people across ages. Whole-study findings and limits: Compared with aged donors, long-lived donors showed fewer expanded clones, suggesting selection.

The authors ran a second PCR of about 7 to 12 cycles using a sample-barcoded 5' primer and a J-beta primer mix. TCRdb reprocessed the 5' RACE reads with MiXCR, giving one entry per CDR3 protein. The sample includes some 1,500,000 distinct CDR3 sequences, approximately 39% of them seen just once. Trimming removed 0 bases at V and 6 bases at J, with 9 bases between. CDR3 length equals 13 residues. Germline V gene sequence: CDR1 MNHEY, CDR2 SVGEGT. With regard to this clonotype: The target antigen is unknown.

The genes are TRBV6-2 or TRBV6-3 and TRBJ2-7; D is undetermined. Sequenced: blood. The sequence was collected from a woman aged 18 to 35 in good health. CDR3 amino acids: CASSYSIGLEQYF. In DNA, the CDR3 is TGTGCCAGCAGTTACTCGATCGGGCTCGAGCAGTACTTC.